The clone carrying this T cell receptor beta chain was found a few times. The antigen is unknown. TCRdb processed the RT-PCR reads anew with MiXCR; each CDR3 protein has one entry. The sample records 150,000 to 200,000 distinct CDR3 sequences, around 9.9% being singletons. This sample stems from a study of response to subunit inactivated influenza vaccine. Study findings and constraints: Researchers suggested that each seasonal influenza vaccination recruits few new T cells.

The source was non-naive T cells sorted from PBMCs, collected 35 to 45 days after vaccination. The TCR was taken from a man aged 45-65 years who received an inactivated influenza vaccine.

This CDR3 is CASSPGVAWREQFF. The CDR3 coding sequence is TGCGCCAGCAGCCCCGGGGTTGCTTGGAGGGAGCAGTTCTTC. V is TRBV4-3 and J is TRBJ2-1; TRBD2 might be the D (5 bases). There are 14 residues in the CDR3. Germline CDR1 and CDR2: LGHNA and YSLEER. The V gene lost 4 bases and the J gene lost 10 bases, with 17 bases spanning the gap.